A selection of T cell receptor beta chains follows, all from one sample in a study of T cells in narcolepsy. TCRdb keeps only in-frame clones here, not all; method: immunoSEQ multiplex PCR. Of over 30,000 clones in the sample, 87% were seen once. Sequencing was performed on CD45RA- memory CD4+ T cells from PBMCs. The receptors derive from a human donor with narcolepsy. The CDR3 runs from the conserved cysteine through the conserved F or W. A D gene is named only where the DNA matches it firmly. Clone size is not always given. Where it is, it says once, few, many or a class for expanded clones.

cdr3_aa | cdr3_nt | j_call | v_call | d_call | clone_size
CASTPRGVTGQPQHF | TGTGCCAGCACTCCCAGGGGGGTTACGGGTCAGCCCCAGCATTTT | TRBJ1-5 | TRBV6-1 | TRBD1 | NA
CASSLRAGGITDTQYF | TGTGCCAGCAGCCTCCGAGCGGGAGGGATCACAGATACGCAGTATTTT | TRBJ2-3 | TRBV7-3 | TRBD2 | NA
CASSQTTSGYNEQFF | TGTGCCAGCAGCCAGACAACTTCGGGATATAATGAGCAGTTCTTC | TRBJ2-1 | TRBV7-3 | NA | NA
CASSLPGRRTYEQYF | TGTGCCAGCAGCTTACCGGGACGGAGGACCTACGAGCAGTACTTC | TRBJ2-7 | TRBV7-2 | NA | NA
CASSRDPVGGTEAFF | TGTGCCAGCAGTCGGGACCCCGTGGGAGGGACTGAAGCTTTCTTT | TRBJ1-1 | TRBV6-4 | NA | few
CASSSRLAGAVQEQFF | TGTGCCAGCAGTTCCAGACTAGCGGGAGCCGTCCAGGAGCAGTTCTTC | TRBJ2-1 | TRBV11-1 | TRBD2 | NA
CASSPTGLSGEQYF | TGTGCCAGCAGCCCCACTGGACTCTCGGGCGAGCAGTACTTC | TRBJ2-7 | TRBV5-6 | NA | NA
CASSIQGPNSPLHF | TGTGCCAGCAGTATACAGGGACCCAATTCACCCCTCCACTTT | TRBJ1-6 | TRBV28 | NA | NA
CASSQDLDPGDGYTF | TGTGCCAGCAGCCAAGATCTGGACCCGGGGGATGGCTACACCTTC | TRBJ1-2 | TRBV14 | NA | NA
CASSIGTANYGYTF | TGTGCCAGCAGTATCGGGACAGCAAACTATGGCTACACCTTC | TRBJ1-2 | TRBV6-6 | TRBD1 | NA
CASSLARDTQYF | TGTGCCAGCAGCTTGGCCAGGGATACGCAGTATTTT | TRBJ2-3 | TRBV5-5 | NA | NA
CASSAAGAGGGETQYF | TGTGCCAGCAGCGCCGCCGGAGCGGGAGGCGGGGAGACCCAGTACTTC | TRBJ2-5 | TRBV9 | TRBD2 | once
CASSQPEGTANEKLFF | TGTGCCAGCTCACAGCCGGAAGGGACGGCTAATGAAAAACTGTTTTTT | TRBJ1-4 | TRBV18 | NA | NA
CASSFPLEELFF | TGTGCCAGCAGTTTCCCTCTCGAGGAGCTGTTTTTT | TRBJ2-2 | TRBV28 | NA | NA
CASSLVPAASTDTQYF | TGTGCCAGCAGCTTAGTTCCGGCAGCCAGCACAGATACGCAGTATTTT | TRBJ2-3 | TRBV7-9 | NA | NA
CASSRDTNTEAFF | TGTGCCAGCAGCCGGGACACGAACACTGAAGCTTTCTTT | TRBJ1-1 | TRBV14 | NA | NA
CASRPSGLYGNTIYF | TGTGCCAGCAGACCTTCAGGGCTTTATGGAAACACCATATATTTT | TRBJ1-3 | TRBV27 | NA | NA
CASSLVASGGGQQFF | TGTGCCAGCAGCTTGGTCGCGTCGGGCGGGGGGCAGCAGTTCTTC | TRBJ2-1 | TRBV5-4 | TRBD2 | NA
CASSQDGGDTEAFF | TGCGCCAGCAGCCAAGATGGAGGAGACACTGAAGCTTTCTTT | TRBJ1-1 | TRBV4-3 | NA | few
CASSSPFLAGELFF | TGTGCCAGCAGTTCACCCTTCCTGGCCGGGGAGCTGTTTTTT | TRBJ2-2 | TRBV7-2 | NA | NA
CASSTTGETQYF | TGTGCCAGCAGCACGACAGGGGAGACCCAGTACTTC | TRBJ2-5 | TRBV28 | TRBD1 | once
CASSLNRQSNEKLFF | TGTGCCAGCAGCTTAAATCGACAGTCTAATGAAAAACTGTTTTTT | TRBJ1-4 | TRBV7-2 | NA | NA